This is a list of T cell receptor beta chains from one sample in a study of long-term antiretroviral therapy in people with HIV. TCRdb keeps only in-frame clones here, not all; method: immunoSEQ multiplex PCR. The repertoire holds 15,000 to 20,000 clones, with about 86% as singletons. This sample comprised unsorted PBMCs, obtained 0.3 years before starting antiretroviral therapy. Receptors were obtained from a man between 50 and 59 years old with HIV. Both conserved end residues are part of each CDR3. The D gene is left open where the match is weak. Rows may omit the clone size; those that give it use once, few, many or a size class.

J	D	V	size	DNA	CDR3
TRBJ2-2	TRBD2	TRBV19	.	TGTGCCAGTAGTATAGCCGAACTAGCGACCGGGGAGCTGTTTTTT	CASSIAELATGELFF
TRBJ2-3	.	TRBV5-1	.	TGCGCCAGCAGCTTGAGCCTAGGTGCAGATACGCAGTATTTT	CASSLSLGADTQYF
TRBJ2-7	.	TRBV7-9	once	TGTGCCAGCAGCCGAGGACAGGAGGGCTTGGGGGAGCAGTACTTC	CASSRGQEGLGEQYF
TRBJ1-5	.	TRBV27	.	TGTGCCAGCAGTACGCAGGGAAGTCAGCCCCAGCATTTT	CASSTQGSQPQHF
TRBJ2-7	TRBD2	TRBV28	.	TGTGCCAGCAGTCAACTAGCGGGAGTAAGGTACTCCTACGAGCAGTACTTC	CASSQLAGVRYSYEQYF
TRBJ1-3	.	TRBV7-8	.	TGTGCCAGCAGCCCCAGGTGGATTGGAAACACCATATATTTT	CASSPRWIGNTIYF
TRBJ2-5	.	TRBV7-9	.	TGTGCCAGTACCCTCGCGACATTAACACAAGAGACCCAGTACTTC	CASTLATLTQETQYF
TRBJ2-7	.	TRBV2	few	TGTGCCAGCAGGCCCGAACAGGGTTGGACCTACGAGCAGTACTTC	CASRPEQGWTYEQYF
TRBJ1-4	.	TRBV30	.	TGTGCCTGGAGTCGAACCCGGGCCCGAGGGCCGTTTTTT	CAWSRTRARGPFF
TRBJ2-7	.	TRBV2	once	TGTGCCAGCAGTCTTCGGGTCAACTCCTACGAGCAGTACTTC	CASSLRVNSYEQYF
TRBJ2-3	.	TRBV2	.	TGTGCCAGCAGTGAACGAGCCCTCGCACTACCGCACACAGATACGCAGTATTTT	CASSERALALPHTDTQYF
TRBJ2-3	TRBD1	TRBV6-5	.	TGTGCCAGCAGTCCGGACAGGAGCACAGATACGCAGTATTTT	CASSPDRSTDTQYF
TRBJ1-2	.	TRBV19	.	TGTGCCAGCAGAACAATTGAAGTAGCTAACTATGGCTACACCTTC	CASRTIEVANYGYTF
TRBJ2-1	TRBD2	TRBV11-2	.	TGTGCCAGCAGCTTCTTTCCTAGCGGGACCAACTACAATGAGCAGTTCTTC	CASSFFPSGTNYNEQFF
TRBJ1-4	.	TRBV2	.	TGTGCCAGCAGTAGACTGGGGGGAAAACTGTTTTTT	CASSRLGGKLFF
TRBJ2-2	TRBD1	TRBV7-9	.	TGTGCCAGCAGCTTTACAGGGGCGAACACCGGGGAGCTGTTTTTT	CASSFTGANTGELFF
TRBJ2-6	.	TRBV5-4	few	TGTGCCAGCAGCTTTTTCTCTGGGGCCAACGTCCTGACTTTC	CASSFFSGANVLTF
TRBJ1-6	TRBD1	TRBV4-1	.	TGCGCCAGCAGCCAGGGACAGGGCGAGAATTCACCCCTCCACTTT	CASSQGQGENSPLHF
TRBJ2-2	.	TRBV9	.	TGTGCCAGCAGCGTAGGGCTCACCGGGGAGCTGTTTTTT	CASSVGLTGELFF
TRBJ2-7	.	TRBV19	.	TGTGCCAGTAGTGTCGGTGGTGCAGGGGCCTCCTACGAGCAGTACTTC	CASSVGGAGASYEQYF
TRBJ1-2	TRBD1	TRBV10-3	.	TGTGCCATCAGTGAACCAGGGGGCGTTGGCTACACCTTC	CAISEPGGVGYTF
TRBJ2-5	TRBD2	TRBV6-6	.	TGTGCCAGCAGTTACTCAGGGACTAGCGGGGGAGAGACCCAGTACTTC	CASSYSGTSGGETQYF
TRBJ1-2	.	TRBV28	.	TGTGCCAGCAGAGATTTCTCGGGATTCCCGGGGAACTATGGCTACACCTTC	CASRDFSGFPGNYGYTF
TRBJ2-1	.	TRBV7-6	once	TGTGCCAGCCTCGGAGGTATGGGACTTAACAATGAGCAGTTCTTC	CASLGGMGLNNEQFF
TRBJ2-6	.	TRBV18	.	TGTGCCAGCTCACCATTGGGGACCGGGGCCAACGTCCTGACTTTC	CASSPLGTGANVLTF
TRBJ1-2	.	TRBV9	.	TGTGCCAGCAGCGCCTCGGGACTGTCACCTGGCTACACCTTC	CASSASGLSPGYTF
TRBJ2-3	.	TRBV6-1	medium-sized	TGTGCCAGCAGTGATTTATCGGGGAGCACAGATACGCAGTATTTT	CASSDLSGSTDTQYF
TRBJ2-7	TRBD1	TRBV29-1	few	TGCAGCGTTAGAAGGCAGGGGGAGTACAACGAGCAGTACTTC	CSVRRQGEYNEQYF
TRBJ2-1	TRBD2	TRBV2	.	TGTGCCAGCAGTGGGACTAGCGGAGACTACAATGAGCAGTTCTTC	CASSGTSGDYNEQFF
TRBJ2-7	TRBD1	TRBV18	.	TGTGCCAGCTCACCGACCCCGGGACAGAAATCCTACGAGCAGTACTTC	CASSPTPGQKSYEQYF
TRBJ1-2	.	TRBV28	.	TGTGCCAGCAGGATAAATGACTATGGCTACACCTTC	CASRINDYGYTF
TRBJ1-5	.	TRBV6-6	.	TGTGCCACTACATCCAGACAGACCAATCAGCCCCAGCATTTT	CATTSRQTNQPQHF
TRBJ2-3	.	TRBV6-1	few	TGTGCCAGCAGTGATACGGCAGGGGCTGGCACAGATACGCAGTATTTT	CASSDTAGAGTDTQYF
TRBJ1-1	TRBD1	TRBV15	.	TGTGCCACCACCCCAGGGGGGTTCCGTCAACGGACTGAAGCTTTCTTT	CATTPGGFRQRTEAFF
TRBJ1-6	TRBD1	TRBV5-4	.	TGTGCCAGCAGCTCCGGGACAGGGTATTCACCCCTCCACTTT	CASSSGTGYSPLHF
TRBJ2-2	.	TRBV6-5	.	TGTGCCAGCAGTCTCGGGTTCACCGGGGAGCTGTTTTTT	CASSLGFTGELFF
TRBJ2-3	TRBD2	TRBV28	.	TGTGCCAGCAATCAATGGGGCGGGAGGGCCCCAGATACGCAGTATTTT	CASNQWGGRAPDTQYF
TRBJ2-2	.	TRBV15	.	TGTGCCACCAGCAGAGGTGGAAACACCGGGGAGCTGTTTTTT	CATSRGGNTGELFF
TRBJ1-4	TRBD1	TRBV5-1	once	TGCGCCAGCAGCCCGCGACAGGGTCCTAATGAAAAACTGTTTTTT	CASSPRQGPNEKLFF
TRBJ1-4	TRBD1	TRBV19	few	TGTGCCAGTAGTCCAGGACAGGGGGCGTATAATGAAAAACTGTTTTTT	CASSPGQGAYNEKLFF
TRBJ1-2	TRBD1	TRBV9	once	TGTGCCAGCAGCGACCGGGACAGGGGATGGTATGGCTACACCTTC	CASSDRDRGWYGYTF
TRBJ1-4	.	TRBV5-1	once	TGCGCCAGCAGCTTGCTAGTGGGGCCAAATGAAAAACTGTTTTTT	CASSLLVGPNEKLFF